The rows below give T cell receptor beta chains drawn from one sample of a study of shared T cell receptors in the human thymus. Only in-frame clones appear in the TCRdb table, and some are missing; sequencing was by immunoSEQ multiplex PCR. The top ten clones hold about 0.0094% of a sample with 600,000 or so clones, 80% to 90% of them seen once. These records were also assigned to another study, of human thymus T cells.

The material sequenced was thymocytes. The origin of the receptors is a boy less than two years old with a congenital heart defect. Both conserved end residues are part of each CDR3. A D gene is named only where the DNA matches it firmly. Some rows have no size entry. The others give once, few or many, or a class for an expanded clone.

clone_size: NA
v_call: TRBV11-2
j_call: TRBJ1-3
d_call: TRBD1
cdr3_aa: CASSRDSSGNTIYF
cdr3_nt: TGTGCCAGCAGCCGGGACAGCTCTGGAAACACCATATATTTT

clone_size: once
v_call: TRBV29-1
j_call: TRBJ2-3
d_call: TRBD1
cdr3_aa: CSVVPLWTGGYSDTQYF
cdr3_nt: TGCAGCGTTGTTCCCTTGTGGACAGGGGGTTATTCAGATACGCAGTATTTT

clone_size: NA
v_call: TRBV6-5
j_call: TRBJ2-7
d_call: TRBD1
cdr3_aa: CASSPRQGPTYEQYF
cdr3_nt: TGTGCCAGCAGTCCCCGACAGGGACCTACCTACGAGCAGTACTTC

clone_size: NA
v_call: TRBV19
j_call: TRBJ1-4
d_call: NA
cdr3_aa: CASSIRPEKEKLFF
cdr3_nt: TGTGCCAGTAGTATACGCCCCGAGAAGGAAAAACTGTTTTTT

clone_size: NA
v_call: TRBV7-6
j_call: TRBJ2-2
d_call: TRBD2
cdr3_aa: CASSFSAGGTGELFF
cdr3_nt: TGTGCCAGCAGCTTCTCAGCGGGAGGGACCGGGGAGCTGTTTTTT

clone_size: NA
v_call: TRBV11-1
j_call: TRBJ2-1
d_call: NA
cdr3_aa: CASSPRTENEQFF
cdr3_nt: TGTGCCAGCAGCCCCCGGACAGAAAATGAGCAGTTCTTC

clone_size: NA
v_call: TRBV29-1
j_call: TRBJ2-5
d_call: NA
cdr3_aa: CSVRGGGETQYF
cdr3_nt: TGCAGCGTCCGAGGGGGGGGCGAGACCCAGTACTTC

clone_size: few
v_call: TRBV6-1
j_call: TRBJ1-5
d_call: NA
cdr3_aa: CASSETYGHGGQPQHF
cdr3_nt: TGTGCCAGCAGTGAAACCTATGGACACGGGGGTCAGCCCCAGCATTTT

clone_size: NA
v_call: TRBV6-5
j_call: TRBJ2-2
d_call: TRBD1
cdr3_aa: CASSYGTANTGELFF
cdr3_nt: TGTGCCAGCAGTTACGGGACAGCGAACACCGGGGAGCTGTTTTTT

clone_size: NA
v_call: TRBV4-3
j_call: TRBJ1-1
d_call: NA
cdr3_aa: CASSQERGNQRHRIKGGTEAFF
cdr3_nt: TGCGCCAGCAGCCAAGAACGTGGTAATCAGAGACATCGGATAAAAGGGGGCACTGAAGCTTTCTTT

clone_size: NA
v_call: TRBV27
j_call: TRBJ2-1
d_call: NA
cdr3_aa: CASSLSGRIYNEQFF
cdr3_nt: TGTGCCAGCAGTTTATCAGGCAGGATTTACAATGAGCAGTTCTTC

clone_size: few
v_call: TRBV7-9
j_call: TRBJ1-4
d_call: NA
cdr3_aa: CASSLGQVAGEKLFF
cdr3_nt: TGTGCCAGCAGCTTAGGACAGGTTGCGGGTGAAAAACTGTTTTTT

clone_size: once
v_call: TRBV2
j_call: TRBJ1-5
d_call: TRBD1
cdr3_aa: CASSGTPDRVELNQPQHF
cdr3_nt: TGTGCCAGCAGTGGAACCCCAGACAGGGTCGAGCTCAATCAGCCCCAGCATTTT

clone_size: NA
v_call: TRBV5-1
j_call: TRBJ2-5
d_call: TRBD1
cdr3_aa: CASSLYRGETQYF
cdr3_nt: TGCGCCAGCAGCTTGTACAGGGGAGAGACCCAGTACTTC

clone_size: NA
v_call: TRBV14
j_call: TRBJ2-5
d_call: NA
cdr3_aa: CASSQGQVQETQYF
cdr3_nt: TGTGCCAGCAGCCAAGGACAGGTTCAAGAGACCCAGTACTTC

clone_size: NA
v_call: TRBV29-1
j_call: TRBJ1-1
d_call: NA
cdr3_aa: CSVGGASAEAFF
cdr3_nt: TGCAGCGTCGGAGGGGCCAGCGCTGAAGCTTTCTTT

clone_size: NA
v_call: TRBV6-4
j_call: TRBJ2-3
d_call: TRBD1
cdr3_aa: CASSDDRVGTDTQYF
cdr3_nt: TGTGCCAGCAGTGACGACAGGGTGGGCACAGATACGCAGTATTTT

clone_size: NA
v_call: TRBV28
j_call: TRBJ1-5
d_call: NA
cdr3_aa: CASSLWRTGTEGNQPQHF
cdr3_nt: TGTGCCAGCAGTTTATGGAGAACAGGGACGGAGGGCAATCAGCCCCAGCATTTT

clone_size: NA
v_call: TRBV5-4
j_call: TRBJ1-2
d_call: TRBD1
cdr3_aa: CASSLSRGRVLHGYTF
cdr3_nt: TGTGCCAGCAGCTTGTCCAGGGGGCGCGTTCTCCATGGCTACACCTTC

clone_size: NA
v_call: TRBV5-6
j_call: TRBJ2-7
d_call: NA
cdr3_aa: CASSLTGKLNEQYF
cdr3_nt: TGTGCCAGCAGCTTGACAGGGAAATTGAACGAGCAGTACTTC

clone_size: NA
v_call: TRBV18
j_call: TRBJ1-6
d_call: NA
cdr3_aa: CASSARAPAYNSPLHF
cdr3_nt: TGTGCCAGCTCAGCCAGGGCCCCGGCCTATAATTCACCCCTCCACTTT

clone_size: NA
v_call: TRBV5-1
j_call: TRBJ2-3
d_call: NA
cdr3_aa: CASSWAPGKYTDTQYF
cdr3_nt: TGCGCCAGCAGCTGGGCTCCGGGGAAATACACAGATACGCAGTATTTT

clone_size: NA
v_call: TRBV7-9
j_call: TRBJ2-7
d_call: TRBD2
cdr3_aa: CASSPSGTRYEQYF
cdr3_nt: TGTGCCAGCAGCCCAAGCGGGACTCGATACGAGCAGTACTTC

clone_size: NA
v_call: TRBV28
j_call: TRBJ2-2
d_call: NA
cdr3_aa: CASRLWGELNTGELFF
cdr3_nt: TGTGCCAGCAGGTTGTGGGGGGAGCTAAACACCGGGGAGCTGTTTTTT

clone_size: NA
v_call: TRBV27
j_call: TRBJ2-1
d_call: TRBD1
cdr3_aa: CASSFWRTGNYNEQFF
cdr3_nt: TGTGCCAGCAGTTTTTGGCGGACAGGGAACTACAATGAGCAGTTCTTC

clone_size: NA
v_call: TRBV4-2
j_call: TRBJ1-1
d_call: NA
cdr3_aa: CASSQVGSMNTEAFF
cdr3_nt: TGTGCCAGCAGCCAAGTGGGCAGCATGAACACTGAAGCTTTCTTT

clone_size: NA
v_call: TRBV2
j_call: TRBJ2-4
d_call: NA
cdr3_aa: CASSEPPTGVAKNIQYF
cdr3_nt: TGTGCCAGCAGTGAACCCCCAACCGGAGTAGCCAAAAACATTCAGTACTTC

clone_size: once
v_call: TRBV5-6
j_call: TRBJ1-1
d_call: NA
cdr3_aa: CASSLGGRENTEAFF
cdr3_nt: TGTGCCAGCAGCCTGGGGGGGCGAGAGAACACTGAAGCTTTCTTT

clone_size: NA
v_call: TRBV7-6
j_call: TRBJ2-1
d_call: TRBD1
cdr3_aa: CASSPELVGTGDEQFF
cdr3_nt: TGTGCCAGCAGCCCAGAGCTTGTAGGGACAGGGGATGAGCAGTTCTTC

clone_size: NA
v_call: TRBV6-5
j_call: TRBJ1-5
d_call: NA
cdr3_aa: CASSYSQGNQPQHF
cdr3_nt: TGTGCCAGCAGTTACTCTCAGGGTAATCAGCCCCAGCATTTT

clone_size: NA
v_call: TRBV18
j_call: TRBJ1-2
d_call: TRBD1
cdr3_aa: CASSSATGANYGYTF
cdr3_nt: TGTGCCAGCTCCTCAGCGACAGGGGCTAACTATGGCTACACCTTC

clone_size: once
v_call: TRBV5-6
j_call: TRBJ2-7
d_call: TRBD1
cdr3_aa: CASSLNSTGTGSSYEQYF
cdr3_nt: TGTGCCAGCAGTTTGAACTCTACCGGGACAGGGAGCTCCTACGAGCAGTACTTC

clone_size: NA
v_call: TRBV27
j_call: TRBJ2-3
d_call: TRBD1
cdr3_aa: CASSLGTVYNTDTQYF
cdr3_nt: TGTGCCAGCAGTTTGGGGACAGTATACAATACAGATACGCAGTATTTT

clone_size: NA
v_call: TRBV13
j_call: TRBJ1-1
d_call: NA
cdr3_aa: CASSSFRGGVDTEAFF
cdr3_nt: TGTGCCAGCAGCTCCTTCAGGGGAGGGGTGGACACTGAAGCTTTCTTT

clone_size: NA
v_call: TRBV7-9
j_call: TRBJ1-1
d_call: NA
cdr3_aa: CASSLSGQGTEAFF
cdr3_nt: TGTGCCAGCAGCTTATCAGGGCAGGGCACTGAAGCTTTCTTT

clone_size: few
v_call: TRBV7-4
j_call: TRBJ2-5
d_call: TRBD2
cdr3_aa: CASSSPRLAGARETQYF
cdr3_nt: TGTGCCAGCAGCTCCCCCCGACTAGCGGGAGCTAGAGAGACCCAGTACTTC

clone_size: once
v_call: TRBV28
j_call: TRBJ1-3
d_call: NA
cdr3_aa: CASSFTNRSRNTIYF
cdr3_nt: TGTGCCAGCAGTTTCACAAACAGATCTAGAAACACCATATATTTT

clone_size: NA
v_call: TRBV30
j_call: TRBJ2-5
d_call: TRBD2
cdr3_aa: CAWSEGLAGQETQYF
cdr3_nt: TGTGCCTGGAGTGAGGGACTAGCGGGTCAAGAGACCCAGTACTTC

clone_size: few
v_call: TRBV29-1
j_call: TRBJ2-1
d_call: TRBD2
cdr3_aa: CSVERNRGGCYNEQFF
cdr3_nt: TGCAGCGTTGAGAGGAACCGGGGGGGTTGCTACAATGAGCAGTTCTTC

clone_size: NA
v_call: TRBV28
j_call: TRBJ2-5
d_call: NA
cdr3_aa: CASSTPGWETQYF
cdr3_nt: TGTGCCAGCAGTACCCCAGGGTGGGAGACCCAGTACTTC

clone_size: NA
v_call: TRBV7-8
j_call: TRBJ1-6
d_call: TRBD1
cdr3_aa: CASSWGQGLYNSPLHF
cdr3_nt: TGTGCCAGCAGCTGGGGACAGGGTCTCTATAATTCACCCCTCCACTTT

clone_size: NA
v_call: TRBV12-2
j_call: TRBJ2-3
d_call: NA
cdr3_aa: CASRLTGTSGRATDTQYF
cdr3_nt: TGTGCAAGTCGCCTAACCGGGACTAGCGGGAGGGCCACGGATACGCAGTATTTT

clone_size: NA
v_call: TRBV14
j_call: TRBJ2-3
d_call: TRBD2
cdr3_aa: CASSQSSGRRSDTQYF
cdr3_nt: TGTGCCAGCAGCCAGTCTAGCGGGAGAAGGTCAGATACGCAGTATTTT

clone_size: NA
v_call: TRBV4-1
j_call: TRBJ1-5
d_call: TRBD1
cdr3_aa: CASSQGTGGVNQPQHF
cdr3_nt: TGCGCCAGCAGCCAAGGGACAGGGGGTGTGAATCAGCCCCAGCATTTT

clone_size: NA
v_call: TRBV11-2
j_call: TRBJ1-1
d_call: NA
cdr3_aa: CASSSPGGATRDTEAFF
cdr3_nt: TGTGCCAGCAGCTCCCCCGGAGGGGCCACAAGGGACACTGAAGCTTTCTTT

clone_size: few
v_call: TRBV6-6
j_call: TRBJ1-3
d_call: TRBD1
cdr3_aa: CASGTGEGNTIYF
cdr3_nt: TGTGCCAGCGGGACAGGGGAAGGAAACACCATATATTTT

clone_size: NA
v_call: TRBV4-3
j_call: TRBJ2-3
d_call: NA
cdr3_aa: CASSQGGGAGTDTQYF
cdr3_nt: TGCGCCAGCAGCCAAGGTGGGGGGGCCGGCACAGATACGCAGTATTTT

clone_size: NA
v_call: TRBV28
j_call: TRBJ1-1
d_call: NA
cdr3_aa: CASSLSAGAIFLRPEAFF
cdr3_nt: TGTGCCAGCAGTTTATCGGCAGGGGCTATTTTCCTTCGCCCTGAAGCTTTCTTT

clone_size: few
v_call: TRBV18
j_call: TRBJ2-7
d_call: TRBD1
cdr3_aa: CASSPGDYRGWGYEQYF
cdr3_nt: TGTGCCAGCTCACCCGGAGACTACAGGGGATGGGGCTACGAGCAGTACTTC

clone_size: NA
v_call: TRBV7-9
j_call: TRBJ2-1
d_call: TRBD2
cdr3_aa: CASSLRTSGSNEQFF
cdr3_nt: TGTGCCAGCAGCTTGAGGACTAGCGGGAGTAATGAGCAGTTCTTC

clone_size: NA
v_call: TRBV5-4
j_call: TRBJ2-1
d_call: TRBD2
cdr3_aa: CASSLGLAGNYNEQFF
cdr3_nt: TGTGCCAGCAGCTTGGGACTAGCGGGAAACTACAATGAGCAGTTCTTC

clone_size: NA
v_call: TRBV18
j_call: TRBJ2-2
d_call: NA
cdr3_aa: CASSPIYTGELFF
cdr3_nt: TGTGCCAGCTCACCAATATACACCGGGGAGCTGTTTTTT

clone_size: few
v_call: TRBV28
j_call: TRBJ1-4
d_call: NA
cdr3_aa: CASSPPPGNEKLFF
cdr3_nt: TGTGCCAGCAGTCCCCCCCCAGGAAATGAAAAACTGTTTTTT